A selection of T cell receptor beta chains follows, all from one sample in a study of T cells after yellow fever vaccination. TCRdb re-analysed the 5' RACE reads in MiXCR, keeping a single row per CDR3 protein. The sample lists 110,000 to 150,000 distinct CDR3 sequences, more than 6.5% seen once, with approximately 0.59% in the top ten. Specimen: CD4+ T cells sorted from PBMCs, collected 10 days after the yellow fever booster vaccination. All receptors derive from a man aged 30-40 years who received the YFV17D yellow fever vaccine. Both conserved end residues are part of each CDR3. Each record gives: clone size, V gene, D gene, J gene, CDR3 DNA, CDR3 protein. A D gene is named only where the DNA matches it firmly. Clone size is not always given. Where it is, it says once, few, many or a class for expanded clones.

many,TRBV20-1,NA,TRBJ2-5,TGCAGTGCTAGAGATCTGACACAGGCAATGACCCAGTACTTC,CSARDLTQAMTQYF
many,TRBV20-1,TRBD2,TRBJ2-1,TGCAGTGCACTAGCGGGAGGCCCCAATGAGCAGTTCTTC,CSALAGGPNEQFF
many,TRBV12-3/TRBV12-4,NA,TRBJ1-3,TGTGCCAGCAGTTTAGATTCGGTTGGAAACACCATATATTTT,CASSLDSVGNTIYF
NA,TRBV5-4,NA,TRBJ2-7,TGTGCCAGCAGCTTGGTCGACACAACCTACGAGCAGTACTTC,CASSLVDTTYEQYF
many,TRBV5-1,TRBD2,TRBJ2-3,TGCGCCAGCAGCGAAGCGGGAGGGAATACGCAGTATTTT,CASSEAGGNTQYF
many,TRBV7-9,NA,TRBJ2-7,TGTGCCAGCAGCCGCCCACGGACATACGAGCAGTACTTC,CASSRPRTYEQYF
many,TRBV7-2,NA,TRBJ2-4,TGTGCCAGCAGCTCTAGGGTTCCAAATAACATTCAGTACTTC,CASSSRVPNNIQYF
many,TRBV5-5,NA,TRBJ2-5,TGTGCCAGCAGCGCCGGGCCTACTTACCAAGAGACCCAGTACTTC,CASSAGPTYQETQYF
many,TRBV7-8,NA,TRBJ1-2,TGTGCCAGCAGCCCAGAGGGAGCTGCTGGCTACACCTTC,CASSPEGAAGYTF
NA,TRBV20-1,TRBD2,TRBJ2-1,TGCAGTGCTAAGACTAGCGGGAGGTCTGCATACAATGAGCAGTTCTTC,CSAKTSGRSAYNEQFF
many,TRBV29-1,NA,TRBJ1-1,TGCAGCGTTGACCCGCTGAGCCGCGGGAGCACTGAAGCTTTCTTT,CSVDPLSRGSTEAFF
many,TRBV30,NA,TRBJ1-1,TGTGCCTGGAGTGAGGGACCGGGGATTAAAGCTTTCTTT,CAWSEGPGIKAFF
NA,TRBV20-1,NA,TRBJ2-1,TGCAGTGCGCCCCTACGTGGGGGAAGCTCCTACAATGAGCAGTTCTTC,CSAPLRGGSSYNEQFF
many,TRBV11-3,TRBD2,TRBJ2-2,TGTGCCAGCAGCTCCTGGCGGGAGGGAACGAACACCGGGGAGCTGTTTTTT,CASSSWREGTNTGELFF
many,TRBV14,NA,TRBJ2-7,TGTGCCAGCAGCCAAGAAGGTCTAGCAGGCTACGAGCAGTACTTC,CASSQEGLAGYEQYF
many,TRBV10-3,NA,TRBJ1-2,TGTGCCATCAAGGCGGGGGGGGACGTAAACTATGGCTACACCTTC,CAIKAGGDVNYGYTF
few,TRBV2,NA,TRBJ1-2,TGTGCCAGCAGTGGTGGCTACACCTTC,CASSGGYTF
many,TRBV7-3,TRBD2,TRBJ2-2,TGTGCCAGCAGCTCACAACTAGCGGGAGAGGTCGGGGAGCTGTTTTTT,CASSSQLAGEVGELFF
few,TRBV7-2,TRBD2,TRBJ2-7,TGTGCCAGCAGTTTAAGCGGGACTAGCGGGATCGACGAGCAGTACTTC,CASSLSGTSGIDEQYF
many,TRBV4-2,TRBD2,TRBJ2-1,TGTGCCAGCAGCCAAAACTTGGGGACTAGCGGGAACCGCTACAATGAGCAGTTCTTC,CASSQNLGTSGNRYNEQFF
many,TRBV12-3/TRBV12-4,NA,TRBJ2-1,TGTGCCAGCAGATTCGGGGGTCCCTACAATGAGCAGTTCTTC,CASRFGGPYNEQFF
many,TRBV6-2/TRBV6-3,NA,TRBJ2-1,TGTGCCACCTCCCGGACCGTCAATGAGCAGTTCTTC,CATSRTVNEQFF